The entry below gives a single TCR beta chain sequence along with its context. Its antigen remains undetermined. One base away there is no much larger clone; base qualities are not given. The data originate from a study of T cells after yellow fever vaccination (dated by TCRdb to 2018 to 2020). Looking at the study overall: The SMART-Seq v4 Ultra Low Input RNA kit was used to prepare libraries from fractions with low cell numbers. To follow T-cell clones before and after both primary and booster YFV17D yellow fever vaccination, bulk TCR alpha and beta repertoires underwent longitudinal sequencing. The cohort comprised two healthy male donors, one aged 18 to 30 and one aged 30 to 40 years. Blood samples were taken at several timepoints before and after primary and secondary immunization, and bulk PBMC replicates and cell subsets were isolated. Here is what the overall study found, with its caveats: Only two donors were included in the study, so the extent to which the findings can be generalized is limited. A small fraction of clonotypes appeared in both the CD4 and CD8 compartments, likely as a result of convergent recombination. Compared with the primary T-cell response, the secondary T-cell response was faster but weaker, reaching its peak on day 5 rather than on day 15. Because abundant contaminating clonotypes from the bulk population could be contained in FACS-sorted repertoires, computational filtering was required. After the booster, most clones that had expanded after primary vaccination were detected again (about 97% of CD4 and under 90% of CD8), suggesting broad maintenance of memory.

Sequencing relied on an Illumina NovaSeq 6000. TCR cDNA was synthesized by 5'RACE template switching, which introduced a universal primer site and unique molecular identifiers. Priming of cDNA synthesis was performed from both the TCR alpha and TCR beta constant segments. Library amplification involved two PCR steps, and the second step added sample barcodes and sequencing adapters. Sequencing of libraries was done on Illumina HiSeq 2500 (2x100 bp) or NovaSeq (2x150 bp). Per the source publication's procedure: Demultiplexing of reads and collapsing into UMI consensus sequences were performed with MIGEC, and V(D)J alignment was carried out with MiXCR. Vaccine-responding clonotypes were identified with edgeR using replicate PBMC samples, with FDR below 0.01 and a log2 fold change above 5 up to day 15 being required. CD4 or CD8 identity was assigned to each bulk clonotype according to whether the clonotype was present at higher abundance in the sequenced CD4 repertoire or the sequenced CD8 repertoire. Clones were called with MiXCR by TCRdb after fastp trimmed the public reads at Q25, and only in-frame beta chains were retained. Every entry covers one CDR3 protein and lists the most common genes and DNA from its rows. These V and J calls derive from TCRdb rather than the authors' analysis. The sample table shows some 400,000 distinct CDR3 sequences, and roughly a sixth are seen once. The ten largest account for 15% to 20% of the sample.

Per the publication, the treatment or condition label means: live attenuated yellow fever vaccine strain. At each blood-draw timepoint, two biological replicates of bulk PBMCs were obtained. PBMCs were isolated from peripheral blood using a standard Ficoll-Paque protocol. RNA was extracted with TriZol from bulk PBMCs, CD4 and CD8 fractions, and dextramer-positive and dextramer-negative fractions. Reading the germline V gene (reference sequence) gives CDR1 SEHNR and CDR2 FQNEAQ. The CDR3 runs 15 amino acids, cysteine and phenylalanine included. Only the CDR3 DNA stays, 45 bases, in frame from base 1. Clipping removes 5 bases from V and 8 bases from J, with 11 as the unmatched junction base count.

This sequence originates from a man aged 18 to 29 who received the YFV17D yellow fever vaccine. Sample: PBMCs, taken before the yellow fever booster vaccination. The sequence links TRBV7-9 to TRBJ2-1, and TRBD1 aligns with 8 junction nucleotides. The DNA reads TGTGCCAGCAGCGCCTACCCCCAGGGGGCAGATGAGCAGTTCTTC. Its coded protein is CASSAYPQGADEQFF.